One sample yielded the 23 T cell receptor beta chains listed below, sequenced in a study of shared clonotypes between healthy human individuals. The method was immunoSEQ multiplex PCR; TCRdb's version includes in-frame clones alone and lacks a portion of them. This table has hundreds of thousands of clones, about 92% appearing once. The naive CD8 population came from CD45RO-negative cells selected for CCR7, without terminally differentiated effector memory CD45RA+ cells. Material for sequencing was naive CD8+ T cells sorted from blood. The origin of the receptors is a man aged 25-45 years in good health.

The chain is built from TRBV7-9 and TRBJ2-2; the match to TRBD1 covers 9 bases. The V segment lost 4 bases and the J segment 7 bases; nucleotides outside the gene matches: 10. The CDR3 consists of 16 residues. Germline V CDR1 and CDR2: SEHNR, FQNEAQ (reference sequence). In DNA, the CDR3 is TGTGCCAGCAGCTCATTCTACAGGGGACAGGGCGGGGAGCTGTTTTTT. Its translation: CASSSFYRGQGGELFF. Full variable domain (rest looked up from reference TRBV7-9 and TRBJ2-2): DTGVSQNPRHKITKRGQNVTFRCDPISEHNRLYWYRQTLGQGPEFLTYFQNEAQLEKSRLLSDRFSAERPKGSFSTLEIQRTEQGDSAMYLCASSSFYRGQGGELFFGEGSRLTVL.

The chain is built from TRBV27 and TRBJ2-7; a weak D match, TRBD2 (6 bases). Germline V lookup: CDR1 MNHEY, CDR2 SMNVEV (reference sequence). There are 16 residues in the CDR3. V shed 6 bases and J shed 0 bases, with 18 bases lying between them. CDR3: CASSPLDKTSSYEQYF. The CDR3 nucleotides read TGTGCCAGCAGCCCACTCGACAAGACTAGCTCCTACGAGCAGTACTTC.

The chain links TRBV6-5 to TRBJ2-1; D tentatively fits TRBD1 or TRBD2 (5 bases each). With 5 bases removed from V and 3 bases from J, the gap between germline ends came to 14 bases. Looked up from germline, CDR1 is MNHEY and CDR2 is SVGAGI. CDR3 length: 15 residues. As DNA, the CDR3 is TGTGCCAGCAGTGGACCGGGACCCCGCTACAATGAGCAGTTCTTC. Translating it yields CASSGPGPRYNEQFF.

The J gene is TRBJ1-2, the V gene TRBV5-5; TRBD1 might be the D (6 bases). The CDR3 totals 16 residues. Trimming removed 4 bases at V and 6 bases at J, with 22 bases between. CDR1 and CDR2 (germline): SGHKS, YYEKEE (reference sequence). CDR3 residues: CASSRETGRGIDGYTF. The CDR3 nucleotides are TGTGCCAGCAGCAGAGAAACAGGGAGGGGCATTGATGGCTACACCTTC.

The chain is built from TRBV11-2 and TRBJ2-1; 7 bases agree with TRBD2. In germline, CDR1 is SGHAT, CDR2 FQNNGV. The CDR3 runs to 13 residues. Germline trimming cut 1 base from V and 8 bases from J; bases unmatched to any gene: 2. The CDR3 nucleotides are TGTGCCAGCAGCTTAGGGGAGGGGCATGAGCAGTTCTTC. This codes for CASSLGEGHEQFF.

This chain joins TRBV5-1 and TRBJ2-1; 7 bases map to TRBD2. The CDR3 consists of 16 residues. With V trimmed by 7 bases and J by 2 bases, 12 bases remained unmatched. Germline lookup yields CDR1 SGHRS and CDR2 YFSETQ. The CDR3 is CASRDIAREPYNEQFF. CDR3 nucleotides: TGCGCCAGCCGCGATATTGCGCGGGAGCCCTACAATGAGCAGTTCTTC.

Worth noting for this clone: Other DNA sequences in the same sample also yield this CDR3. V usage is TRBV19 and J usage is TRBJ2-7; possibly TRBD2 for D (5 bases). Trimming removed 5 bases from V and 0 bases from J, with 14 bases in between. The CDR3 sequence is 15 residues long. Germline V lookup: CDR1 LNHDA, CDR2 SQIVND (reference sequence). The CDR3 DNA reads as TGTGCCAGTAGTCCTCGGACGGGGAGCTCCTACGAGCAGTACTTC. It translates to CASSPRTGSSYEQYF.

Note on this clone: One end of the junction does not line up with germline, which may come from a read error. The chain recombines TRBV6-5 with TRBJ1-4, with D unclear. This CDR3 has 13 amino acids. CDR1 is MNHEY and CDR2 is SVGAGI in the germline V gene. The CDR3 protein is CASSYSIKGPRIF. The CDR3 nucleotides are TGTGCCAGCAGTTACTCGATTAAGGGCCCCCGGATATTT.

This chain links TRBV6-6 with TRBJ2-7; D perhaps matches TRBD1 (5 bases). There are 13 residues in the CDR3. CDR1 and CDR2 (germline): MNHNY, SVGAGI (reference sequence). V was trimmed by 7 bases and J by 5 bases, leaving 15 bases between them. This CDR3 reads CASTVTVPNEQYF. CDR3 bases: TGTGCCAGCACTGTGACAGTACCTAACGAGCAGTACTTC.

Written as DNA, the CDR3 is TGTGCCAGCAGCTTGTTAGACAGGGGCACTGAAGCTTTCTTT. Protein product: CASSLLDRGTEAFF. This rearrangement joins TRBV14 to TRBJ1-1; TRBD1 agrees at 8 bases. Trimming removed 5 bases from V and 4 bases from J; junction bases left unmatched: 6. Germline loops: CDR1 SGHDN, CDR2 FVKESK. CDR3 length: 14 residues.

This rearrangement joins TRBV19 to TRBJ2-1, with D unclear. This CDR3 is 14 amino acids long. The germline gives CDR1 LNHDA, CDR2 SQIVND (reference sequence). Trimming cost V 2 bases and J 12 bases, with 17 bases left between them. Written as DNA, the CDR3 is TGTGCCAGTAGTATACCCCGGACCCCAATCGTGCAGTTCTTC. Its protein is CASSIPRTPIVQFF.

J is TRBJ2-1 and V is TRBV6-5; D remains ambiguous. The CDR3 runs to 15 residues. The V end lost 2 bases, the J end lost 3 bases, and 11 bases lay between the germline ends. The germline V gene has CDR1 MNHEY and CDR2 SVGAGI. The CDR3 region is CASSYGFLRYNEQFF. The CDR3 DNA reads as TGTGCCAGCAGTTACGGTTTCCTTCGCTACAATGAGCAGTTCTTC.

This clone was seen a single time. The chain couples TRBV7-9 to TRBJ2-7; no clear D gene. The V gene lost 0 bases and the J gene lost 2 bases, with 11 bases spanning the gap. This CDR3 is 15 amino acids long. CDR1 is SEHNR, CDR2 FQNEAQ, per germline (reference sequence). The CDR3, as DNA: TGTGCCAGCAGCTTAGCGTTGGGGATAGCCTACGAGCAGTACTTC. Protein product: CASSLALGIAYEQYF.

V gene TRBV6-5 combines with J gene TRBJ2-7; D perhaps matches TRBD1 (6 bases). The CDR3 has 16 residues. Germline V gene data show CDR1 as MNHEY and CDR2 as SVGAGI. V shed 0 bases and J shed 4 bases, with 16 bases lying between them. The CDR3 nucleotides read TGTGCCAGCAGTTACTCGGGGGCGGGTCCCTTTTACGAGCAGTACTTC. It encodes CASSYSGAGPFYEQYF.

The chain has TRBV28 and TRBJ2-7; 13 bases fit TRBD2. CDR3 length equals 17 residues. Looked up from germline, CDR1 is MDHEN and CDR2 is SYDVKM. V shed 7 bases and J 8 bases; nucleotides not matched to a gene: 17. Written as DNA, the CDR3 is TGTGCCAGCAACCCCAACCATGCCGGGACTAGCGGGAAGAAGCAGTACTTC. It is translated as CASNPNHAGTSGKKQYF.

Here the CDR3 reads CASSELRGTGTTGELFF. The CDR3 DNA reads TGTGCCAGCAGTGAACTTCGGGGGACCGGAACTACCGGGGAGCTGTTTTTT. This sequence joins TRBV2 and TRBJ2-2, with D possibly matching TRBD2 (6 bases). Germline CDR1 reads SNHLY; CDR2 reads FYNNEI. This CDR3 is built from 17 residues. The germline V and J ends were trimmed by 2 bases and 5 bases, with 18 bases remaining between them.

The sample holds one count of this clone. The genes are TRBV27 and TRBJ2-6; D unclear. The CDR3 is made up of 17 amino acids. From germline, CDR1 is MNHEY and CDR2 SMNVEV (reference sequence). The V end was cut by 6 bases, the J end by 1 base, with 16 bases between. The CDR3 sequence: CASSPPGPSSGANVLTF. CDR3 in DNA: TGTGCCAGCAGCCCTCCGGGCCCTTCTTCTGGGGCCAACGTCCTGACTTTC.

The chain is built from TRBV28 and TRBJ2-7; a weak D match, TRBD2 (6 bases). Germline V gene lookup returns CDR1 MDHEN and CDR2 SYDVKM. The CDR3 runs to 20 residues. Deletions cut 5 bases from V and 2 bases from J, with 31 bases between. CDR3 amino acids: CASSPLGRDSFLQLTYEQYF. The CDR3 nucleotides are TGTGCCAGCAGTCCGCTGGGCCGGGACTCTTTCCTCCAACTAACCTACGAGCAGTACTTC.

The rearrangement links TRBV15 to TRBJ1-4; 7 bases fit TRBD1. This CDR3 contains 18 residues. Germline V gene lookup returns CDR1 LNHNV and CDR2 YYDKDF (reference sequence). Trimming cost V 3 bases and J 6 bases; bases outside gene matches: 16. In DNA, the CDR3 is TGTGCCACCAGCAGCTTTTTCTCAGCCACAGGGGCGGATGAAAAACTGTTTTTT. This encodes CATSSFFSATGADEKLFF.

CDR3 sequence reads: CASSSPVIYEQYF. The CDR3 DNA sequence: TGTGCCAGCAGCTCACCGGTCATCTACGAGCAGTACTTC. The rearrangement joins TRBV7-9 to TRBJ2-7, with D unresolved. V dropped 4 bases and J dropped 3 bases, with 10 bases sitting between them. The CDR3 runs to 13 residues. The V gene's germline CDR1 is SEHNR and CDR2 FQNEAQ (reference sequence). Combining the CDR3 with reference TRBV7-9 and TRBJ2-7 gives the whole variable domain DTGVSQNPRHKITKRGQNVTFRCDPISEHNRLYWYRQTLGQGPEFLTYFQNEAQLEKSRLLSDRFSAERPKGSFSTLEIQRTEQGDSAMYLCASSSPVIYEQYFGPGTRLTVT.

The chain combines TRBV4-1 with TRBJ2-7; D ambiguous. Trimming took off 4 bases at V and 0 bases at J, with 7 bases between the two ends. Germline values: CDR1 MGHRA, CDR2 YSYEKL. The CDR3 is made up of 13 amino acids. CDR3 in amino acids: CASSLRFSYEQYF. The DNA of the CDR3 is TGCGCCAGCAGCCTCCGGTTCTCCTACGAGCAGTACTTC.

In nucleotides, the CDR3 is TGTGCCAGCAGCCCCGAGGGGCTAGCGGGAGGGTCGGCCGGGGAGCTGTTTTTT. Protein: CASSPEGLAGGSAGELFF. V gene TRBV7-3 combines with J gene TRBJ2-2; 12 nucleotides match TRBD2. Germline-derived CDR1 and CDR2 are SGHTA and FQGTGA. V lost 5 bases and J lost 6; bases outside the gene matches: 13. The CDR3 spans 18 residues.

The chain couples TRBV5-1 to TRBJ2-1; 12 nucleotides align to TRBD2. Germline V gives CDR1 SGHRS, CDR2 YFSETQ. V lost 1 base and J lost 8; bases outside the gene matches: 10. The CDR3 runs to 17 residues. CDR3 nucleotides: TGCGCCAGCAGCTTGCAAGATAGACTAGCGGGAGTATATGAGCAGTTCTTC. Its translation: CASSLQDRLAGVYEQFF. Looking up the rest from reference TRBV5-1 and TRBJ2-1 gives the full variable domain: KAGVTQTPRYLIKTRGQQVTLSCSPISGHRSVSWYQQTPGQGLQFLFEYFSETQRNKGNFPGRFSGRQFSNSRSEMNVSTLELGDSALYLCASSLQDRLAGVYEQFFGPGTRLTVL.